A selection of T cell receptor beta chains follows, all from one sample in a study of blood T cell repertoires in COVID-19. TCRdb keeps only in-frame clones here, not all; method: immunoSEQ multiplex PCR. The sample lists approximately 350,000 clones, over 75% seen once, with about 1% in the top ten. The sample taken for sequencing was PBMCs or T cells enriched from blood (not recorded which). The receptors derive from a man younger than 35 who had recovered from COVID-19. CDR3s leave out the opening cysteine and the closing phenylalanine or tryptophan. Each record gives: J gene, V gene, D gene, CDR3 protein. The D gene is left open where the match is weak.

j_call: TRBJ1-5
v_call: TRBV7-9
d_call: -
cdr3_aa: ASSLEEGPQH

j_call: TRBJ1-1
v_call: TRBV6-5
d_call: -
cdr3_aa: ASSMDTGPEAF

j_call: TRBJ2-1
v_call: TRBV4-2
d_call: TRBD2
cdr3_aa: ASSQVDMGGPYNEQF

j_call: TRBJ2-3
v_call: TRBV5-1
d_call: TRBD1
cdr3_aa: ASSRDRHNTDTQY

j_call: TRBJ1-4
v_call: TRBV2
d_call: -
cdr3_aa: ASRAQLTVLNEKLF

j_call: TRBJ2-3
v_call: TRBV7-9
d_call: -
cdr3_aa: ASRGGVKDTQY

j_call: TRBJ2-1
v_call: TRBV15
d_call: -
cdr3_aa: ATSRDLIRNEQF

j_call: TRBJ2-2
v_call: TRBV5-5
d_call: TRBD1
cdr3_aa: ASLRTGGVTGELF

j_call: TRBJ2-1
v_call: TRBV19
d_call: -
cdr3_aa: ASSMGGGYSYNEQF

j_call: TRBJ2-5
v_call: TRBV7-3
d_call: TRBD1
cdr3_aa: ASSLGQGKETQY